This TCR beta chain is from a study of blood T cells in healthy people across ages. General study results and limits: Comparison with aged donors showed that long-lived donors had more naive CD4+ cells and higher diversity.

This clonotype was found a few times. Its target is not known. The V end was cut by 3 bases, the J end by 1 base, with 4 bases between. Germline CDR1 DFQATT, CDR2 SNEGSKA (reference sequence). There are 11 residues in the CDR3. Through a sample-barcoded 5' primer and a J-beta primer mix, a second PCR was run for 7 to 11 cycles. Every cDNA was tagged by a template-switch adaptor with 12 random nucleotides. TCRdb ran MiXCR on the 5' RACE reads and lists one entry per CDR3 protein. The data contain 380,000 or so distinct CDR3 sequences, over 45% of them seen just once; the ten biggest clones take up 50% to 65%. The study recruited healthy Caucasian donors from Russia who were aged about 6 to 95. Collection of approximately 9.3 milliliters of peripheral blood was performed for each donor.

The clonotype was recovered from a man in his 60s in good health. V and J are TRBV20-1 and TRBJ2-7; the D is unclear. Material: blood. The chain's CDR3 is CSASESYEQYF. The DNA of the CDR3 is TGCAGTGCTAGCGAGTCCTACGAGCAGTACTTC.